These 18 T cell receptor beta chains were all obtained from the same sample, sequenced in a study of T cells in women clearing cervical HPV infection. Profiling relied on immunoSEQ multiplex PCR, and the TCRdb table lists in-frame clones only, not all of them. This repertoire includes about 40,000 clones. The sample taken for sequencing was blood buffy coat. The receptors were sampled from a woman aged 18 to 75 with a cervical HPV16 infection that either progressed to CIN3+ or cleared (not recorded which).

Comments on this clone: The observed sequence ends 3 residues before the CDR3 terminus, with the missing tail filled in from the germline J gene. The V call is TRBV2, the J call TRBJ2-2; weak D call: TRBD1 (6 bases). V was pared by 6 bases and J by 2 bases, with 13 bases between. This CDR3 has 15 residues. Looked up from germline, CDR1 is SNHLY and CDR2 is FYNNEI. The CDR3 sequence: CASRKDSSNTGELFF. The DNA read from the CDR3 is TGTGCCAGCAGAAAGGACAGCTCCAACACCGGGGAG.

Comment on this clone: The read finishes 3 residues shy of the CDR3 end, and the germline J gene is used to complete it. The chain couples TRBV19 to TRBJ1-2; the D is unclear. The CDR3 runs to 15 residues. CDR1 is LNHDA and CDR2 is SQIVND in the germline V gene (reference sequence). CDR3 bases read: TGTGCCAGTAGTATCTCGGTAGAAGGGTACAATGAC. Encoded protein: CASSISVEGYND. The full CDR3 protein is CASSISVEGYNDYTF.

The CDR3 spells CAISERDRGSSPLHF. The covered CDR3 bases are TGTGCCATCAGTGAGCGGGACAGGGGGAGTTCACCC. V is TRBV10-3 and J is TRBJ1-6; 11 bases are shared with TRBD1. The CDR3 is cut off 3 residues early in the read; its end comes from the germline J gene. The CDR3 totals 15 residues. Losses at the gene ends were 2 bases for V and 9 bases for J; bases not matched to a gene: 3. Looked up from germline, CDR1 is ENHRY and CDR2 is SYGVKD.

The CDR3 DNA, read in part, is TGTGCCAGCAGCCGAGGGGCTAGCGTTTACAATGAG. Translating it yields CASSRGASVYNE. The entire CDR3 protein reads CASSRGASVYNEQFF. V is TRBV28 and J is TRBJ2-1; D may be TRBD2 (6 bases). The CDR3 is cut off 3 residues early in the read; its end comes from the germline J gene. Trimming cost V 6 bases and J 4 bases, with 16 bases left between them. This CDR3 contains 15 residues. Germline-derived CDR1 and CDR2 are MDHEN and SYDVKM.

Worth noting for this clone: The CDR3 extends 3 residues past the end of the read, so its final part is completed from the germline J gene. The chain recombines TRBV18 with TRBJ1-2; D is possibly TRBD1 (5 bases). The germline CDR1 and CDR2 sequences are KGHSH and LQKENI. This CDR3 region has 15 residues. CDR3 loop: CATTANSGDAGRYTF. The CDR3 DNA, read in part, is TGTGCCACCACTGCCAATTCCGGGGACGCGGGGAGA.

Points on this clone: The sequenced fragment ends 3 residues before the CDR3 boundary, so the rest is inferred from the germline J gene. The chain joins TRBV6-2 or TRBV6-3 to TRBJ2-5, with 10 bases matching TRBD2. J was trimmed by 5 bases and V by 6 bases; bases with no gene match: 9. This CDR3 has 15 residues. Germline values: CDR1 MNHEY, CDR2 SVGEGT. This CDR3 reads CASSPGTSVSETQYF. Incomplete CDR3 DNA: TGTGCCAGCAGCCCCGGGACTAGCGTTTCCGAGACC.

As to this clone: The read comes to an end 3 residues before the CDR3 does, leaving the germline J gene to fill in the end. The chain recombines TRBV28 with TRBJ2-5; TRBD1 might be the D (5 bases). CDR3 length: 13 amino acids. Germline CDR1 is MDHEN and CDR2 is SYDVKM. V was clipped by 5 bases and J by 3 bases, with 10 bases between them. The CDR3 sequence is CASSAPGKETQYF. The CDR3 DNA, read in part, is TGTGCCAGCAGTGCGCCAGGGAAAGAGACC.

To note about this clone: The CDR3 end falls 3 residues outside the read, so it is completed with the germline J gene. The chain has TRBV15 and TRBJ2-1; tentatively, D is TRBD2 (6 bases). Trimming removed 0 bases from V and 3 bases from J, with 12 bases in between. CDR1 is LNHNV and CDR2 is YYDKDF in the germline V gene (reference sequence). This CDR3 spans 16 amino acids. CDR3 region: CATSRDRGGVYNEQFF. Partial CDR3 DNA: TGTGCCACCAGCAGAGATAGGGGCGGGGTCTACAATGAG.

Regarding this clone: The CDR3 extends 3 residues past the end of the read, so its final part is completed from the germline J gene. The rearrangement uses TRBV20-1 and TRBJ2-7, with 9 positions matching TRBD1. Unmatched junction bases numbered 8, after V lost 5 bases and J lost 6 bases. The CDR3 extends over 13 amino acids. In germline, CDR1 is DFQATT, CDR2 SNEGSKA (reference sequence). CDR3 DNA (partial): TGCAGTGCTGGACAGGGGTGGTCCAGCGAG. This sequence encodes CSAGQGWSSE. The whole CDR3 protein is CSAGQGWSSEQYF.

Details on this clone: The read terminates 3 residues ahead of where the CDR3 ends, so the germline J gene completes it. V is TRBV11-2 and J is TRBJ1-1; D remains ambiguous. Germline CDR1 is SGHAT and CDR2 is FQNNGV. V was clipped by 5 bases and J by 1 base, with 11 bases between them. CDR3 length: 14 amino acids. The DNA read from the CDR3 is TGTGCCAGCAGCCAAACGGGGTGGAACACTGAA. Translation gives CASSQTGWNTE. The complete CDR3 reads CASSQTGWNTEAFF.

A word on this clone: The read falls 3 residues short of the CDR3 end, and the missing part is taken from the germline J gene. The V gene is TRBV19, the J gene TRBJ2-3; no clear D gene. Germline V CDR1 and CDR2: LNHDA, SQIVND (reference sequence). The CDR3 covers 14 residues. The CDR3 region is CASSLTLSNQPQYF. The covered CDR3 bases are TGTGCCAGTAGCCTAACCCTTAGCAATCAGCCG. Variable domain in full (rest from reference TRBV19 and TRBJ2-3): DGGITQSPKYLFRKEGQNVTLSCEQNLNHDAMYWYRQDPGQGLRLIYYSQIVNDFQKGDIAEGYSVSREKKESFPLTVTSAQKNPTAFYLCASSLTLSNQPQYFGPGTRLTVL.

The CDR3 DNA, read in part, is TGTGCCAGCTCACCACAAACTAGCGGGGGAGATACG. Amino acids: CASSPQTSGGDT. The full-length CDR3 reads as CASSPQTSGGDTQYF. J is TRBJ2-3 and V is TRBV18; 11 nucleotides match TRBD2. Coverage ceases 3 residues before the CDR3 finishes, and the germline J gene fills in the end. Per the germline V gene, CDR1 is KGHSH and CDR2 is LQKENI. J was trimmed by 5 bases and V by 1 base; bases with no gene match: 2. The CDR3 runs to 15 residues.

Details on this clone: The read halts 3 residues ahead of the CDR3 end, with the missing end drawn from the germline J gene. The V call is TRBV4-1, the J call TRBJ1-2; D remains unclear. The germline CDR1 and CDR2 sequences are MGHRA and YSYEKL. V lost 0 bases to trimming and J lost 5 bases, with 13 bases between them. This CDR3 spans 15 amino acids. The CDR3 sequence is CASSQDLPYLYGYTF. The sequenced CDR3 bases are TGCGCCAGCAGCCAAGATCTTCCCTACCTTTATGGC.

About this clone itself: The DNA ends 3 residues before the CDR3 does, and the rest of the CDR3 is filled in from the germline J gene. J is TRBJ2-5 and V is TRBV2, with 8 nucleotides matching TRBD1. Germline V gene data show CDR1 as SNHLY and CDR2 as FYNNEI. The J segment lost 3 bases and the V segment lost 6 bases, leaving 3 bases of the junction unmatched. This CDR3 comprises 13 residues. CDR3 amino acids: CASSNRGEETQYF. CDR3 DNA, as far as it was read: TGTGCCAGCAGCAACAGGGGGGAAGAGACC. Filled out from reference TRBV2 and TRBJ2-5, the complete variable domain reads EPEVTQTPSHQVTQMGQEVILRCVPISNHLYFYWYRQILGQKVEFLVSFYNNEISEKSEIFDDQFSVERPDGSNFTLKIRSTKLEDSAMYFCASSNRGEETQYFGPGTRLLVL.

As to this clone: The DNA ends 3 residues before the CDR3 does, and the rest of the CDR3 is filled in from the germline J gene. The rearrangement joins TRBV2 to TRBJ2-1; the D is unclear. The V gene's germline CDR1 is SNHLY and CDR2 FYNNEI. This CDR3 has 13 residues. Trimming cost V 5 bases and J 9 bases, with 14 bases left between them. The CDR3 bases that were read are TGTGCCAGCAGTACAAGGTCCGTCAGTGAG. Residues: CASSTRSVSE. The whole CDR3 sequence is CASSTRSVSEQFF.

Notes on this clone: The observed sequence ends 3 residues before the CDR3 terminus, with the missing tail filled in from the germline J gene. The V call is TRBV18, the J call TRBJ2-1; D is possibly TRBD2 (6 bases). CDR3 length: 14 residues. CDR1 is KGHSH, CDR2 LQKENI, per germline. V was pared by 4 bases and J by 6 bases, with 13 bases between. CDR3 loop: CASSRDSNTNEQFF. CDR3 bases read: TGTGCCAGCTCACGGGACTCCAACACCAATGAG.

A remark on this clone: The read finishes 3 residues shy of the CDR3 end, and the germline J gene is used to complete it. V gene TRBV7-9 combines with J gene TRBJ2-3, with a tentative D call TRBD2 (6 bases). V shed 6 bases and J shed 4 bases, with 17 bases lying between them. The germline V gene encodes CDR1 SEHNR and CDR2 FQNEAQ (reference sequence). There are 15 residues in the CDR3. The CDR3 DNA, read in part, is TGTGCCAGCAGACCCCTGGCGGGATATCCAGATACG. This translates into CASRPLAGYPDT. The complete CDR3 reads CASRPLAGYPDTQYF.

Points on this clone: Read coverage stops 3 residues before the CDR3 terminus; the germline J gene supplies the remainder. This sequence joins TRBV18 and TRBJ2-3; unclear D gene. CDR3 length equals 14 residues. Germline V CDR1 and CDR2: KGHSH, LQKENI. Trimming pared 3 bases from V and 4 bases from J, leaving 11 bases between. The sequenced part of the CDR3 DNA is TGTGCCAGCTCACCCTCACAAAGGTCAGATACG. This translates into CASSPSQRSDT. The CDR3, in full, reads CASSPSQRSDTQYF.